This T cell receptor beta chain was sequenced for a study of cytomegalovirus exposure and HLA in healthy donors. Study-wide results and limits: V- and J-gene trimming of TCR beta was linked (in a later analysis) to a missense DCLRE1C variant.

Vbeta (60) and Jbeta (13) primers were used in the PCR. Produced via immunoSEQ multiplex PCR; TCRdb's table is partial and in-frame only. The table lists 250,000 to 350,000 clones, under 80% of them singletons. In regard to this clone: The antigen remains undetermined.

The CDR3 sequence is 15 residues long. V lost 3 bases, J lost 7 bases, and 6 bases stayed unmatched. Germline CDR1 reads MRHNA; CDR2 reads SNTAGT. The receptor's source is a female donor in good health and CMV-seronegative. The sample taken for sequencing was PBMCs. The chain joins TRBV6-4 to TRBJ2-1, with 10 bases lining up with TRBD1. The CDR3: CASSDAGTGANEQFF. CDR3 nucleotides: TGTGCCAGCAGTGATGCGGGGACAGGGGCTAATGAGCAGTTCTTC.